Listed below are T cell receptor beta chains from one sample, sequenced in a study of shared clonotypes between healthy human individuals. The assay was immunoSEQ multiplex PCR, and TCRdb's table has in-frame clones only and misses some. The sample includes roughly 450,000 clones, more than 65% seen only once; the top ten take roughly 13%. What was sequenced was PBMCs. Receptor source: a woman aged 40 to 50 in good health. Some clones in this sample may be carry-over from other donors' samples. Each CDR3 is given with its conserved first and last residue. Each record gives: J gene, D gene, V gene, clone size, CDR3 protein, CDR3 DNA. D genes are given only for firm matches. Some rows mark clone size as missing; the rest say once, few, many or name a class of expanded clone.

>TRBJ2-1|-|TRBV27|-
CASSLSYGVASSYNEQFF
TGTGCCAGCAGTTTATCGTATGGGGTGGCGAGCTCCTACAATGAGCAGTTCTTC
>TRBJ2-3|TRBD1|TRBV18|-
CASSPSYRGDTDTQYF
TGTGCCAGCTCACCCTCCTACAGGGGAGACACAGATACGCAGTATTTT
>TRBJ2-1|TRBD2|TRBV19|-
CASSPSSGPYNEQFF
TGTGCCAGTAGCCCTTCTAGCGGCCCCTACAATGAGCAGTTCTTC
>TRBJ2-3|-|TRBV7-2|once
CASSLMRTTDTQYF
TGTGCCAGCAGCTTAATGCGGACCACAGATACGCAGTATTTT
>TRBJ2-1|-|TRBV19|-
CASTSTPFTYNEQFF
TGTGCCAGTACTTCGACCCCATTTACCTACAATGAGCAGTTCTTC
>TRBJ2-1|TRBD2|TRBV7-2|-
CASSPRTSRYNEQFF
TGTGCCAGCAGCCCTCGGACTAGCAGATACAATGAGCAGTTCTTC
>TRBJ1-2|-|TRBV27|-
CASSFRANYGYTF
TGTGCCAGCAGTTTCCGTGCTAACTATGGCTACACCTTC
>TRBJ2-5|-|TRBV18|-
CASSSRDEGVETQYF
TGTGCCAGCTCATCCCGGGACGAGGGGGTGGAGACCCAGTACTTC
>TRBJ1-1|-|TRBV5-1|-
CASSLGANTEAFF
TGCGCCAGCAGCTTGGGGGCCAACACTGAAGCTTTCTTT
>TRBJ1-1|TRBD1|TRBV9|-
CASSGWTGGNTEAFF
TGTGCCAGCAGCGGGTGGACAGGGGGCAACACTGAAGCTTTCTTT
>TRBJ2-3|-|TRBV28|-
CASSLRPDTQYF
TGTGCCAGCAGTTTAAGGCCAGATACGCAGTATTTT
>TRBJ1-4|TRBD1|TRBV2|-
CASTGQGRNEKLFF
TGTGCCAGCACCGGACAGGGCCGTAATGAAAAACTGTTTTTT
>TRBJ2-7|TRBD1|TRBV5-6|-
CASSAQGFPPYEQYF
TGTGCCAGCAGCGCACAGGGGTTCCCACCCTACGAGCAGTACTTC
>TRBJ2-3|TRBD1|TRBV29-1|-
CSVGGGTGGTDTQYF
TGCAGCGTTGGAGGGGGGACAGGGGGCACAGATACGCAGTATTTT
>TRBJ2-5|TRBD1|TRBV28|many
CASSSRQGGETQYF
TGTGCCAGCAGTTCTAGACAGGGCGGAGAGACCCAGTACTTC
>TRBJ1-1|-|TRBV29-1|-
CSVEEASSEAFF
TGCAGCGTTGAGGAGGCGAGCTCTGAAGCTTTCTTT
>TRBJ2-1|TRBD2|TRBV5-1|once
CASSLGLAGVDEQFF
TGCGCCAGCAGCTTGGGACTAGCGGGAGTGGATGAGCAGTTCTTC
>TRBJ2-2|TRBD1|TRBV7-9|-
CASSSNRGLVTGELFF
TGTGCCAGCAGCTCGAACAGGGGATTGGTCACCGGGGAGCTGTTTTTT
>TRBJ2-5|-|TRBV5-1|-
CASRLGPGEETQYF
TGCGCCAGCAGACTTGGCCCGGGCGAAGAGACCCAGTACTTC